What follows describes a single T cell receptor beta chain. The specificity of this receptor is unknown. No much larger clonotype is one base removed from it; base qualities were not supplied. Library method: PCR. The data were produced on an Illumina HiSeq 2500. To normalize quantification of the TCRbeta repertoire, the TCR libraries were built with molecular barcoding that relied on unique molecular identifiers. Using fastp at Q25 and MiXCR, TCRdb reprocessed the public reads and kept productive beta chains. Each entry is one CDR3 protein sequence, shown with its most common DNA and genes. Recorded for this sample are 250,000 to 350,000 distinct CDR3 sequences; roughly 21% of them occurred a single time. The top ten hold approximately 11% of the sample. The sample originates from a study of T-cell reconstitution after alpha-beta-depleted transplantation in children (dated by TCRdb to about 2016). About the investigation overall: Using TCR repertoire profiling, the study quantitatively followed how T-cell immune reconstitution unfolded in children after TCRalphabeta/CD19-depleted allogeneic hematopoietic cell transplantation.

Broader findings and caveats from the paper: The frequencies of hyperexpanded clones fell over the following months, and after one year, T-cell counts and TCRbeta diversity were mostly attributed to newly produced T cells. The apparently early alphabetaT-cell count recovery about two months after transplant was reportedly dependent on only several hundred rapidly expanded clones derived from non-depleted graft cells. In some patients, the high TCRbeta diversity seen at day 60 was put down to recipient T cells and intrathymic progenitors that had survived conditioning.

This specimen's treatment or condition label, per the study, means: allogeneic hematopoietic cell transplantation with graft depleted of TCRalphabeta T cells and CD19 B cells. The children who served as transplant recipients had been given grafts of TCRalphabeta/CD19-depleted allogeneic hematopoietic cells. The CDR3 measures 16 amino acids from cysteine to phenylalanine. The entry retains the CDR3 DNA only, 48 bases that are in frame from base 1. For CDR1 and CDR2, the germline V gene (reference sequence) lists DFQATT and SNEGSKA. At the junction V is shortened by 0 bases and J by 3 bases, with 15 bases in between.

The source was PBMCs, mostly from graft donor cells, collected 180 days after TCRalphabeta/CD19-depleted stem cell transplant. The sequence derives from a male patient younger than 18 who had a stem cell transplant for acute lymphoblastic leukemia, so the T cells may come from the graft donor. The rearrangement combines TRBV20-1 with TRBJ2-1; the D gene is perhaps TRBD2, on 6 matching bases. This receptor carries the CDR3 CSARDLEAGLYNEQFF. Here is the DNA: TGCAGTGCTAGAGACCTCGAAGCGGGCCTCTACAATGAGCAGTTCTTC.